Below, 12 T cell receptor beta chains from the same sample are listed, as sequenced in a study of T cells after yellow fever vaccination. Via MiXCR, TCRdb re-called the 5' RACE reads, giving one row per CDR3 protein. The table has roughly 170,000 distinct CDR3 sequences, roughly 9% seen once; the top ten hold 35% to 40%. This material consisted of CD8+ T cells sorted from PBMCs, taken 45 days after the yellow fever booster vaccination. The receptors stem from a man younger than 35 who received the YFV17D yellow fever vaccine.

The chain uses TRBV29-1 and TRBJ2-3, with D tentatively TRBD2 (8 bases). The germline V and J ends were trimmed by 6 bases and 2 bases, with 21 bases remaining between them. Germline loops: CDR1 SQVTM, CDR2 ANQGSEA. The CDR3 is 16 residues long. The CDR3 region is CSVDRLTSAYTDTQYF. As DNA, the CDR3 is TGCAGCGTGGACAGGCTGACTAGCGCTTACACAGATACGCAGTATTTT.

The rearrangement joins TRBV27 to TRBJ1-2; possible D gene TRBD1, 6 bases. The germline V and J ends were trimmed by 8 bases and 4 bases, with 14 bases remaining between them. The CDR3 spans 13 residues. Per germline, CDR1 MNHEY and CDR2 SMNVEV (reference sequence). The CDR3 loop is CASSWGATYGYTF. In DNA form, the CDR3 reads TGTGCCAGCTCTTGGGGGGCGACCTATGGCTACACCTTC.

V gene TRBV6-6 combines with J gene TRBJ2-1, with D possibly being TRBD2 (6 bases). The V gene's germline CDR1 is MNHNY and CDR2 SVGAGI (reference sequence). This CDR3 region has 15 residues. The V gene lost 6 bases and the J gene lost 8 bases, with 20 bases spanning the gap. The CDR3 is CASRPRDSPIDEQFF. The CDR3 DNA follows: TGTGCCAGCAGGCCCCGGGACTCCCCCATCGATGAGCAGTTCTTC.

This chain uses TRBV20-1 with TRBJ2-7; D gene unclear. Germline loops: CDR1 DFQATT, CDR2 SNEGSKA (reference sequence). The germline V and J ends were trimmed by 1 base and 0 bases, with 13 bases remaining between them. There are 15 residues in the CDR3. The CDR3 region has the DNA TGCAGTGCTAGAGGGTTTCCGAGGAGCTCCTACGAGCAGTACGTC. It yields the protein CSARGFPRSSYEQYV.

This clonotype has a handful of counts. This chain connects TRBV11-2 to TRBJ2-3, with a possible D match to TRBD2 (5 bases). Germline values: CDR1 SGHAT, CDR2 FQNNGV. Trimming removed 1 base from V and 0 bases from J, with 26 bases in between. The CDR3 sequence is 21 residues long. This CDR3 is CASSLVARDYFPYGSTDTQYF. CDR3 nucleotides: TGTGCCAGCAGCTTAGTAGCCCGAGACTACTTTCCCTACGGGAGCACAGATACGCAGTATTTT.

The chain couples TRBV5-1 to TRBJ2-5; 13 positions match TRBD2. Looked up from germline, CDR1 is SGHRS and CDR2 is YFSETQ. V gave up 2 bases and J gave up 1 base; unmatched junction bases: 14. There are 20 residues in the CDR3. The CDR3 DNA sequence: TGCGCCAGCAGCTTCCTTACTGCGGGACTAGCGGGGACCTTCCAAGAGACCCAGTACTTC. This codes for CASSFLTAGLAGTFQETQYF.

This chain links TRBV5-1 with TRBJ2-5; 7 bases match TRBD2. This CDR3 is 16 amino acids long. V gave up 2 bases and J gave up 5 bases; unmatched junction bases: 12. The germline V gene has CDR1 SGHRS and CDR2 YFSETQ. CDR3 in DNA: TGCGCCAGCAGCTTTCTTTTGGCGGGGGAGGGCGAGACCCAGTACTTC. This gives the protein CASSFLLAGEGETQYF. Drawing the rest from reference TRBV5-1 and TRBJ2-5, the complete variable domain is KAGVTQTPRYLIKTRGQQVTLSCSPISGHRSVSWYQQTPGQGLQFLFEYFSETQRNKGNFPGRFSGRQFSNSRSEMNVSTLELGDSALYLCASSFLLAGEGETQYFGPGTRLLVL.

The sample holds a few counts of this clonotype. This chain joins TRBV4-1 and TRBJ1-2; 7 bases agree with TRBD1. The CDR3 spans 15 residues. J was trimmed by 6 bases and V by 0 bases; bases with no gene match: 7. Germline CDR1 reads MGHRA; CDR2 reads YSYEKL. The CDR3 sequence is CASSQEPPQGDGYTF. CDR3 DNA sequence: TGCGCCAGCAGCCAAGAACCCCCGCAGGGGGATGGCTACACCTTC.

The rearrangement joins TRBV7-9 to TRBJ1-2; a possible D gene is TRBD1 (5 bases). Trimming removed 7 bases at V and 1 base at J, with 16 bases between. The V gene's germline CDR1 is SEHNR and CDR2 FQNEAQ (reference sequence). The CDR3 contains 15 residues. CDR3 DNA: TGTGCCAGCATCGGTGGCAGGGCACTTAACTATGGCTACACCTTC. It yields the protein CASIGGRALNYGYTF.

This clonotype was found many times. CDR3 nucleotide sequence: TGTGCCAGCAGTTACTCTTTCGAAGCTGGGGCCAACGTCCTGACTTTC. It is translated as CASSYSFEAGANVLTF. The chain is built from TRBV6-2 or TRBV6-3 and TRBJ2-6; D unresolved. CDR3 length equals 16 residues. Germline CDR1 MNHEY, CDR2 SVGEGT. Trimming left V 0 bases short and J 2 bases short, with 8 bases between.

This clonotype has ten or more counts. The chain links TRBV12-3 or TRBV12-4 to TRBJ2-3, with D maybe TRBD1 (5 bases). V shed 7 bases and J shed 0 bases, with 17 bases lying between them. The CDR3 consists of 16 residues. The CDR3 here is CASTMKWGPSTDTQYF. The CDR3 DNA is TGTGCCAGCACCATGAAGTGGGGCCCGAGCACAGATACGCAGTATTTT.

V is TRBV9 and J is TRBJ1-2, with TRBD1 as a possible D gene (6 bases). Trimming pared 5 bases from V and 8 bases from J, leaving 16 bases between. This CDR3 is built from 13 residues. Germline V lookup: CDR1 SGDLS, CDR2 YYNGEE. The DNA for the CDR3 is TGTGCCAGCAGACCCAGGGGTGAAGGCGGCTACACCTTC. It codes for CASRPRGEGGYTF.